A selection of T cell receptor beta chains follows, all from one sample in a study of T cell responses to AZD1222 COVID-19 vaccine. Measured with immunoSEQ multiplex PCR; TCRdb has only the in-frame clones, and not every one. The profile shows some 95,000 clones, over 75% of them singletons. Sequencing was performed on peripheral blood, taken 28 days after the second AZD1222 dose. The source of these receptors is an adult who received the AZD1222 COVID-19 vaccine. CDR3s include the opening cysteine and the closing phenylalanine or tryptophan. A D gene is named only where the DNA matches it firmly. A row's size may be missing; if present it is once, few, many or a size class.

len: 14; j_gene: TRBJ1-1; d_gene: .; abundance: .; v_gene: TRBV6-5; CDR3aa: CASSYSKSGVEAFF; CDR3nt: TGTGCCAGCAGTTACTCGAAGTCGGGAGTTGAAGCTTTCTTT
len: 15; j_gene: TRBJ2-3; d_gene: TRBD1; abundance: .; v_gene: TRBV5-6; CDR3aa: CASSRDRAGTDTQYF; CDR3nt: TGTGCCAGCAGCCGTGACAGGGCGGGCACAGATACGCAGTATTTT
len: 20; j_gene: TRBJ2-6; d_gene: TRBD1; abundance: .; v_gene: TRBV13; CDR3aa: CASSPAPADRANSGANVLTF; CDR3nt: TGTGCCAGCAGCCCCGCTCCCGCGGACAGGGCCAACTCTGGGGCCAACGTCCTGACTTTC
len: 11; j_gene: TRBJ1-1; d_gene: .; abundance: once; v_gene: TRBV3-1/TRBV3-2; CDR3aa: CASTVDGEAFF; CDR3nt: TGTGCCAGCACCGTTGACGGTGAAGCTTTCTTT
len: 14; j_gene: TRBJ2-7; d_gene: .; abundance: .; v_gene: TRBV7-2; CDR3aa: CASSSGHFSYEQYF; CDR3nt: TGTGCCAGCAGCTCCGGACATTTCTCCTACGAGCAGTACTTC
len: 18; j_gene: TRBJ2-3; d_gene: .; abundance: once; v_gene: TRBV11-2; CDR3aa: CASSLQRAYELVKDTQYF; CDR3nt: TGTGCCAGCAGTTTACAAAGGGCATACGAGCTAGTGAAAGATACGCAGTATTTT
len: 15; j_gene: TRBJ2-3; d_gene: .; abundance: .; v_gene: TRBV4-3; CDR3aa: CASSPRTDRTDTQYF; CDR3nt: TGCGCCAGCAGCCCTAGAACAGATCGCACAGATACGCAGTATTTT
len: 17; j_gene: TRBJ2-5; d_gene: .; abundance: .; v_gene: TRBV4-1; CDR3aa: CASSQVLSRRTQETQYF; CDR3nt: TGCGCCAGCAGCCAAGTATTATCCAGAAGGACACAAGAGACCCAGTACTTC
len: 14; j_gene: TRBJ2-3; d_gene: .; abundance: .; v_gene: TRBV11-1; CDR3aa: CASSRRGNSDTQYF; CDR3nt: TGTGCCAGCAGCCGAAGGGGGAACTCAGATACGCAGTATTTT
len: 17; j_gene: TRBJ1-5; d_gene: .; abundance: .; v_gene: TRBV28; CDR3aa: CASSLGTGSMSNQPQHF; CDR3nt: TGTGCCAGCAGTTTGGGAACAGGGAGTATGAGCAATCAGCCCCAGCATTTT
len: 14; j_gene: TRBJ1-2; d_gene: .; abundance: .; v_gene: TRBV27; CDR3aa: CASSLRPPNYGYTF; CDR3nt: TGTGCCAGCAGTTTACGTCCTCCTAACTATGGCTACACCTTC
len: 14; j_gene: TRBJ1-5; d_gene: .; abundance: .; v_gene: TRBV4-3; CDR3aa: CARTGCKNNQPQHF; CDR3nt: TGCGCCAGGACCGGGTGTAAGAACAATCAGCCCCAGCATTTT
len: 14; j_gene: TRBJ1-2; d_gene: .; abundance: once; v_gene: TRBV28; CDR3aa: CASSSLGQGYGYTF; CDR3nt: TGTGCCAGCAGTTCCCTAGGTCAGGGCTATGGCTACACCTTC
len: 11; j_gene: TRBJ2-7; d_gene: .; abundance: once; v_gene: TRBV28; CDR3aa: CASSVTYEQYF; CDR3nt: TGTGCCAGCAGTGTTACCTACGAGCAGTACTTC
len: 17; j_gene: TRBJ1-5; d_gene: .; abundance: .; v_gene: TRBV15; CDR3aa: CATSRLHRESSNQPQHF; CDR3nt: TGTGCCACCAGCAGGTTGCACAGAGAGTCTAGCAATCAGCCCCAGCATTTT
len: 16; j_gene: TRBJ2-7; d_gene: .; abundance: .; v_gene: TRBV5-6; CDR3aa: CASSLALGRGTYEQYF; CDR3nt: TGTGCCAGCAGCTTGGCCCTCGGACGGGGGACCTACGAGCAGTACTTC
len: 16; j_gene: TRBJ2-5; d_gene: TRBD1; abundance: .; v_gene: TRBV29-1; CDR3aa: CSVEVEGQGFGETQYF; CDR3nt: TGCAGCGTTGAAGTCGAGGGACAGGGGTTTGGGGAGACCCAGTACTTC
len: 18; j_gene: TRBJ2-1; d_gene: TRBD2; abundance: .; v_gene: TRBV18; CDR3aa: CASSLGPLAGAGFSEQFF; CDR3nt: TGTGCCAGCTCACTGGGGCCTCTGGCGGGAGCGGGTTTTTCTGAGCAGTTCTTC
len: 14; j_gene: TRBJ1-1; d_gene: .; abundance: .; v_gene: TRBV11-3; CDR3aa: CASSFRTMNTEAFF; CDR3nt: TGTGCCAGCAGTTTCAGGACGATGAACACTGAAGCTTTCTTT
len: 12; j_gene: TRBJ1-5; d_gene: .; abundance: .; v_gene: TRBV30; CDR3aa: CAWAGWNQPQHF; CDR3nt: TGTGCCTGGGCGGGGTGGAATCAGCCCCAGCATTTT
len: 16; j_gene: TRBJ1-6; d_gene: .; abundance: once; v_gene: TRBV15; CDR3aa: CATSRSSIPVNSPLHF; CDR3nt: TGTGCCACCAGCAGATCGAGCATACCAGTAAATTCACCCCTCCACTTT
len: 14; j_gene: TRBJ1-1; d_gene: .; abundance: .; v_gene: TRBV5-8; CDR3aa: CASSLRSSGTEAFF; CDR3nt: TGTGCCAGCAGCTTGCGGTCCTCGGGCACTGAAGCTTTCTTT
len: 12; j_gene: TRBJ1-2; d_gene: .; abundance: .; v_gene: TRBV29-1; CDR3aa: CSVGTANYGYTF; CDR3nt: TGCAGCGTTGGGACCGCGAACTATGGCTACACCTTC
len: 13; j_gene: TRBJ1-1; d_gene: .; abundance: once; v_gene: TRBV6-5; CDR3aa: CASSFGSGKEAFF; CDR3nt: TGTGCCAGCAGTTTTGGGTCAGGGAAGGAAGCTTTCTTT
len: 17; j_gene: TRBJ2-5; d_gene: .; abundance: .; v_gene: TRBV2; CDR3aa: CASSEARSVGGPETQYF; CDR3nt: TGTGCCAGCAGTGAAGCGCGGAGCGTGGGGGGGCCGGAGACCCAGTACTTC
len: 11; j_gene: TRBJ1-3; d_gene: .; abundance: .; v_gene: TRBV19; CDR3aa: CAIARGNTIYF; CDR3nt: TGTGCCATTGCGCGTGGAAACACCATATATTTT
len: 12; j_gene: TRBJ2-1; d_gene: .; abundance: .; v_gene: TRBV6-2/TRBV6-3; CDR3aa: CASSSAITKQFF; CDR3nt: TGTGCCAGCAGTTCGGCCATCACGAAGCAGTTCTTC
len: 16; j_gene: TRBJ2-1; d_gene: TRBD1; abundance: .; v_gene: TRBV27; CDR3aa: CASSFMGTGAWGEQFF; CDR3nt: TGTGCCAGCAGTTTTATGGGGACAGGGGCTTGGGGTGAGCAGTTCTTC
len: 14; j_gene: TRBJ1-5; d_gene: TRBD1; abundance: .; v_gene: TRBV19; CDR3aa: CASSIDRGRQPQHF; CDR3nt: TGTGCCAGTAGTATAGACAGGGGGAGACAGCCCCAGCATTTT
len: 14; j_gene: TRBJ1-3; d_gene: .; abundance: .; v_gene: TRBV5-1; CDR3aa: CASRPREWGNTIYF; CDR3nt: TGCGCCAGCAGGCCGCGGGAGTGGGGAAACACCATATATTTT
len: 13; j_gene: TRBJ2-3; d_gene: TRBD2; abundance: .; v_gene: TRBV6-5; CDR3aa: CASSYSNRGSIDF; CDR3nt: TGTGCCAGCAGTTACTCGAATCGCGGGAGCATAGATTTT
len: 14; j_gene: TRBJ2-5; d_gene: TRBD1; abundance: once; v_gene: TRBV4-1; CDR3aa: CASSRQGFQETQYF; CDR3nt: TGCGCCAGTAGCCGACAGGGGTTCCAAGAGACCCAGTACTTC
len: 13; j_gene: TRBJ1-1; d_gene: .; abundance: .; v_gene: TRBV6-5; CDR3aa: CASTWSQNTEAFF; CDR3nt: TGTGCCAGCACCTGGAGCCAGAACACTGAAGCTTTCTTT
len: 15; j_gene: TRBJ2-1; d_gene: TRBD2; abundance: .; v_gene: TRBV4-3; CDR3aa: CASSRGGGSYNEQFF; CDR3nt: TGCGCCAGCAGCCGAGGCGGGGGCTCCTACAATGAGCAGTTCTTC
len: 13; j_gene: TRBJ1-1; d_gene: .; abundance: .; v_gene: TRBV19; CDR3aa: CASSPEGNTEAFF; CDR3nt: TGTGCCAGTAGCCCGGAAGGGAACACTGAAGCTTTCTTT
len: 15; j_gene: TRBJ1-2; d_gene: TRBD1; abundance: .; v_gene: TRBV11-3; CDR3aa: CASSLGVTGGDGYTF; CDR3nt: TGTGCCAGCAGCTTAGGGGTGACAGGGGGCGATGGCTACACCTTC
len: 12; j_gene: TRBJ1-5; d_gene: .; abundance: .; v_gene: TRBV20-1; CDR3aa: CSASRSSRPQHF; CDR3nt: TGCAGTGCTAGTCGGAGCTCTCGGCCCCAGCATTTT
len: 14; j_gene: TRBJ1-1; d_gene: .; abundance: .; v_gene: TRBV9; CDR3aa: CASSGRGGTPEAFF; CDR3nt: TGTGCCAGCAGCGGCAGAGGGGGGACTCCTGAAGCTTTCTTT
len: 14; j_gene: TRBJ1-2; d_gene: .; abundance: .; v_gene: TRBV19; CDR3aa: CASSIGSGVHGYTF; CDR3nt: TGTGCCAGTAGTATTGGGTCAGGGGTCCATGGCTACACCTTC
len: 15; j_gene: TRBJ2-7; d_gene: .; abundance: few; v_gene: TRBV9; CDR3aa: CASSPSPGPNYEQYF; CDR3nt: TGTGCCAGCAGCCCGAGTCCGGGGCCCAACTACGAGCAGTACTTC
len: 16; j_gene: TRBJ1-4; d_gene: .; abundance: .; v_gene: TRBV19; CDR3aa: CASSRRQGRANEKLFF; CDR3nt: TGTGCCAGTAGTAGGAGGCAGGGGAGGGCTAATGAAAAACTGTTTTTT
len: 14; j_gene: TRBJ1-2; d_gene: .; abundance: .; v_gene: TRBV6-2/TRBV6-3; CDR3aa: CASSLPGTSYGYTF; CDR3nt: TGTGCCAGCAGCCTCCCGGGGACGAGTTATGGCTACACCTTC
len: 15; j_gene: TRBJ2-7; d_gene: .; abundance: .; v_gene: TRBV6-1; CDR3aa: CASSEEVGASGEQYF; CDR3nt: TGTGCCAGCAGTGAAGAAGTGGGGGCCTCAGGCGAGCAGTACTTC
len: 12; j_gene: TRBJ2-5; d_gene: .; abundance: once; v_gene: TRBV3-1/TRBV3-2; CDR3aa: CASSQGRETQYF; CDR3nt: TGTGCCAGCAGCCAAGGTCGAGAGACCCAGTACTTC